Below, 30 T cell receptor beta chains from the same sample are listed, as sequenced in a study of cytomegalovirus exposure and HLA in healthy donors. PCR was performed using 60 Vbeta and 13 Jbeta primers. TCRdb's table, derived via immunoSEQ multiplex PCR, lists solely in-frame clones and lacks some. Among some 92,000 clones listed, approximately 80% were seen once. Sequenced: PBMCs. These receptors all come from a man aged 30-40 years in good health and CMV-seronegative.

The rearrangement links TRBV7-2 to TRBJ2-5; maybe TRBD2 (7 bases). Near its end, the DNA agrees better with TRBJ2-7, so the J call may be wrong. Germline-derived CDR1 and CDR2 are SGHTA and FQGNSA. This CDR3 spans 14 amino acids. The CDR3: CASSPPGGHYEQYF. The CDR3 DNA reads TGTGCCAGCAGCCCACCGGGGGGCCACTACGAGCAGTACTTC.

This chain links TRBV6-5 with TRBJ2-7; D is possibly TRBD1 (6 bases). The V end was cut by 4 bases, the J end by 6 bases, with 16 bases between. The CDR3 is made up of 14 amino acids. CDR1 is MNHEY and CDR2 is SVGAGI in the germline V gene. The CDR3 here is CASSSDAQGSEQYF. For the CDR3, the DNA is TGTGCCAGCAGTTCGGACGCACAGGGTAGCGAGCAGTACTTC.

The rearrangement joins TRBV6-6 to TRBJ1-5; D gene ambiguous. The CDR3 spans 16 residues. The germline V and J ends were trimmed by 6 bases and 0 bases, with 15 bases remaining between them. In germline, CDR1 is MNHNY, CDR2 SVGAGI (reference sequence). For the CDR3, the DNA is TGTGCCAGCAGAGAGAGGGCAGCATATAGCAATCAGCCCCAGCATTTT. This sequence encodes CASRERAAYSNQPQHF.

The rearrangement uses TRBV15 and TRBJ1-5; no definite D call. Trimming removed 0 bases from V and 0 bases from J, with 12 bases in between. This CDR3 spans 17 amino acids. Germline V gene sequence: CDR1 LNHNV, CDR2 YYDKDF (reference sequence). CDR3 sequence: CATSRDSVPGSNQPQHF. The CDR3 DNA follows: TGTGCCACCAGCAGAGATTCCGTGCCCGGTAGCAATCAGCCCCAGCATTTT.

The chain couples TRBV9 to TRBJ1-4, with TRBD1 matching over 9 bases. The CDR3 consists of 15 residues. V shed 0 bases and J 7 bases; nucleotides not matched to a gene: 4. From germline, CDR1 is SGDLS and CDR2 YYNGEE. As DNA, the CDR3 is TGTGCCAGCAGCGTAGAAGGGACAGGGCTTGAAAAACTGTTTTTT. Translated, it gives CASSVEGTGLEKLFF.

This rearrangement joins TRBV28 to TRBJ2-7, with D possibly being TRBD1 (7 bases). The CDR3 spans 12 residues. V was pared by 7 bases and J by 4 bases, with 11 bases between. CDR1 is MDHEN, CDR2 SYDVKM, per germline. The CDR3 sequence is CASKTGRYEQYF. The CDR3 DNA reads TGTGCCAGCAAGACAGGGAGGTACGAGCAGTACTTC.

The V and J genes are TRBV30 and TRBJ2-3, with D possibly TRBD1 on 5 matching bases. The CDR3 is made up of 14 amino acids. CDR1 GTSNPN and CDR2 SVGIG come from the germline V gene (reference sequence). V was trimmed by 3 bases and J by 0 bases, leaving 10 bases between them. CDR3 loop: CAWSQGFSTDTQYF. The CDR3 coding sequence is TGTGCCTGGAGCCAGGGATTTAGCACAGATACGCAGTATTTT. The full variable domain, in which reference TRBV30 and TRBJ2-3 provide the parts outside the CDR3, is SQTIHQWPATLVQPVGSPLSLECTVEGTSNPNLYWYRQAAGRGLQLLFYSVGIGQISSEVPQNLSASRPQDRQFILSSKKLLLSDSGFYLCAWSQGFSTDTQYFGPGTRLTVL.

The chain combines TRBV29-1 with TRBJ2-1; the match to TRBD1 covers 9 bases. This CDR3 spans 13 amino acids. The V and J ends lost 7 bases and 8 bases, in that order; junction bases with no gene match: 9. Germline V gene sequence: CDR1 SQVTM, CDR2 ANQGSEA. Here the CDR3 DNA reads TGCAGCGCCCGGGACAGGGCTTTCGATGAGCAGTTCTTC. This codes for CSARDRAFDEQFF.

This clone was observed a handful of times. This sequence joins TRBV27 and TRBJ1-5; no clear D gene. The germline V gene has CDR1 MNHEY and CDR2 SMNVEV (reference sequence). The length of the CDR3 is 14 residues. V was shortened by 6 bases and J by 3 bases, with 12 bases between the two germline ends. For the CDR3, the DNA is TGTGCCAGCAGACCCGGGATCGCCAATCAGCCCCAGCATTTT. Translating gives CASRPGIANQPQHF.

This chain connects TRBV29-1 to TRBJ2-5, with D unresolved. Germline lookup yields CDR1 SQVTM and CDR2 ANQGSEA. The CDR3 loop spans 12 amino acids. V was cut by 1 base and J by 1 base, with 4 bases left in between. CDR3 amino acids: CSVEASQETQYF. CDR3 nucleotide sequence: TGCAGCGTTGAAGCCAGCCAAGAGACCCAGTACTTC.

The chain combines TRBV25-1 with TRBJ2-4; the match to TRBD1 covers 9 bases. J gave up 6 bases and V 3 bases, and 9 bases lay outside the gene matches. Germline V gene sequence: CDR1 MGHDK, CDR2 SYGVNS. The CDR3 loop spans 16 amino acids. CDR3 DNA sequence: TGTGCCAGCAGTGATTGGGGGGGACAGGGATCAAACATTCAGTACTTC. Translated: CASSDWGGQGSNIQYF.

The rearrangement joins TRBV27 to TRBJ1-6; D unclear. The CDR3 loop spans 15 amino acids. CDR1 and CDR2 from the germline V gene are MNHEY and SMNVEV (reference sequence). Trimming shortened V by 2 bases and J by 7 bases, and 12 bases separated the two germline ends. The CDR3 loop reads CASSLLGFENSPLHF. CDR3 sequence (DNA): TGTGCCAGCAGTTTACTGGGCTTTGAAAATTCACCCCTCCACTTT.

The gene calls are TRBV7-9 and TRBJ1-1; D gene ambiguous. The CDR3 is made up of 13 amino acids. V was pared by 6 bases and J by 0 bases, with 8 bases between. Germline lookup yields CDR1 SEHNR and CDR2 FQNEAQ (reference sequence). This CDR3 is CASREAMNTEAFF. The CDR3 bases are TGTGCCAGCAGAGAAGCTATGAACACTGAAGCTTTCTTT.

The chain uses TRBV27 and TRBJ1-1; 8 nucleotides agree with TRBD1. V shed 6 bases and J 2 bases; nucleotides not matched to a gene: 5. This CDR3 comprises 14 residues. The germline CDR1 and CDR2 sequences are MNHEY and SMNVEV (reference sequence). CDR3 sequence (DNA): TGTGCCAGCAGCTGGGACAGGAGAAACACTGAAGCTTTCTTT. Translating gives CASSWDRRNTEAFF.

The CDR3, as DNA: TGTGCCAGCAGCGGACTAGCGGGGAACACCGGGGAGCTGTTTTTT. The encoded protein is CASSGLAGNTGELFF. The chain joins TRBV5-6 to TRBJ2-2; TRBD2 aligns across 11 bases. The V gene's germline CDR1 is SGHDT and CDR2 YYEEEE. The CDR3 sequence is 15 residues long. With V trimmed by 4 bases and J by 1 base, 0 bases remained unmatched.

V and J are TRBV28 and TRBJ1-5; 7 bases fit TRBD1. Unmatched junction bases numbered 1, after V lost 5 bases and J lost 6 bases. This CDR3 region has 12 residues. CDR1 is MDHEN and CDR2 is SYDVKM in the germline V gene. This CDR3 is CASSRQGQPQHF. The CDR3 DNA reads TGTGCCAGCAGTCGACAGGGTCAGCCCCAGCATTTT.

The rearrangement links TRBV10-3 to TRBJ2-1, with TRBD2 as a possible D gene (5 bases). This CDR3 has 16 amino acids. The V end lost 0 bases, the J end lost 0 bases, and 9 bases lay between the germline ends. CDR1 and CDR2 (germline): ENHRY, SYGVKD. CDR3 residues: CAISESKGSSYNEQFF. The CDR3 DNA reads TGTGCCATCAGTGAGTCGAAAGGGAGCTCCTACAATGAGCAGTTCTTC.

The genes are TRBV19 and TRBJ1-5; TRBD1 aligns across 11 bases. The CDR3 is made up of 14 amino acids. Germline V CDR1 and CDR2: LNHDA, SQIVND (reference sequence). After removal of 9 bases from V and 6 bases from J, the junction contained 7 bases not matched to a gene. The CDR3 bases are TGTGCCAGCAAGTCCGGGACAGGGGGTCAGCCCCAGCATTTT. Translated, it gives CASKSGTGGQPQHF.

This chain joins TRBV19 and TRBJ1-1; D perhaps matches TRBD1 (6 bases). Germline V CDR1 and CDR2: LNHDA, SQIVND (reference sequence). The CDR3 runs 15 residues. The germline V and J ends were trimmed by 7 bases and 0 bases, with 15 bases remaining between them. CDR3 DNA sequence: TGTGCCAGTACCACCCAGGGGCGAATGAACACTGAAGCTTTCTTT. Its protein product is CASTTQGRMNTEAFF. Full variable domain (remainder filled in from reference TRBV19 and TRBJ1-1): DGGITQSPKYLFRKEGQNVTLSCEQNLNHDAMYWYRQDPGQGLRLIYYSQIVNDFQKGDIAEGYSVSREKKESFPLTVTSAQKNPTAFYLCASTTQGRMNTEAFFGQGTRLTVV.

This chain links TRBV6-6 with TRBJ1-1, with unresolved D. Per the germline V gene, CDR1 is MNHNY and CDR2 is SVGAGI (reference sequence). The V gene lost 4 bases and the J gene lost 3 bases, with 6 bases spanning the gap. The CDR3 is 12 residues long. The CDR3 nucleotides are TGTGCCAGCAGTTCTCTAGACACTGAAGCTTTCTTT. It encodes CASSSLDTEAFF.

The chain carries TRBV6-1 and TRBJ1-2; D is unresolved. The CDR3 is 16 residues long. Germline V CDR1 and CDR2: MNHNS, SASEGT. V lost 1 base, J lost 0 bases, and 12 bases lay in between. CDR3 bases: TGTGCCAGCAGTGAAGTGAGGCAAGGAGCTAACTATGGCTACACCTTC. It yields the protein CASSEVRQGANYGYTF.

The chain employs TRBV27 and TRBJ2-5, with 9 nucleotides matching TRBD1. Per the germline V gene, CDR1 is MNHEY and CDR2 is SMNVEV (reference sequence). The CDR3 is 15 residues long. Germline trimming cut 6 bases from V and 5 bases from J; bases unmatched to any gene: 10. The CDR3: CASRPGQGDWETQYF. The CDR3 nucleotides are TGTGCCAGCAGACCGGGACAGGGCGATTGGGAGACCCAGTACTTC.

The genes are TRBV9 and TRBJ1-1, with TRBD1 as a possible D gene (6 bases). The CDR3 has 15 amino acids. The germline V gene encodes CDR1 SGDLS and CDR2 YYNGEE. V lost 4 bases and J 0 bases, leaving 13 bases between the germline ends. CDR3 sequence reads: CASSLQGSMNTEAFF. In DNA form, the CDR3 reads TGTGCCAGCAGCTTGCAGGGGAGTATGAACACTGAAGCTTTCTTT.

The V gene is TRBV28, the J gene TRBJ1-1, with a possible D match to TRBD1 (6 bases). V was shortened by 8 bases and J by 5 bases, with 18 bases between the two germline ends. Germline CDR1 MDHEN, CDR2 SYDVKM. The CDR3 length is 14 residues. CDR3 sequence (DNA): TGTGCCAGCGGGGGGCCTGGGGGGGGGACTGAAGCTTTCTTT. Protein sequence: CASGGPGGGTEAFF.

The V and J genes are TRBV4-1 and TRBJ1-5; TRBD1 agrees at 7 bases. This CDR3 has 17 amino acids. The V segment lost 3 bases and the J segment 7 bases; nucleotides outside the gene matches: 15. Germline CDR1 and CDR2: MGHRA and YSYEKL. CDR3 DNA sequence: TGCGCCAGCAGCCACCCCGAAGGGGGCAGGGCGGAACAGCCCCAGCATTTT. As protein: CASSHPEGGRAEQPQHF.

The genes are TRBV10-1 and TRBJ1-2; tentative D call: TRBD1 (5 bases). V lost 3 bases, J lost 0 bases, and 8 bases lay in between. Germline CDR1 and CDR2: WNHNN and SYGVQD (reference sequence). The CDR3 spans 14 residues. Here the CDR3 DNA reads TGCGCCAGCAGTGACGGGACTACTAACTATGGCTACACCTTC. Translated, it gives CASSDGTTNYGYTF.

J is TRBJ2-2 and V is TRBV10-3; 11 positions match TRBD1. This CDR3 comprises 16 residues. V was clipped by 6 bases and J by 1 base; unmatched bases: 4. CDR1 is ENHRY and CDR2 is SYGVKD in the germline V gene. CDR3 in amino acids: CAISMDRGLNTGELFF. The CDR3 DNA is TGTGCCATCAGCATGGACAGGGGGCTGAACACCGGGGAGCTGTTTTTT.

This chain connects TRBV28 to TRBJ1-5; D is ambiguous. Trimming pared 4 bases from V and 2 bases from J, leaving 12 bases between. Germline CDR1 reads MDHEN; CDR2 reads SYDVKM. This CDR3 has 15 amino acids. CDR3 DNA sequence: TGTGCCAGCAGTTCCGTGCTTGGGCGCAATCAGCCCCAGCATTTT. Its translation: CASSSVLGRNQPQHF.

This sequence joins TRBV27 and TRBJ2-1; 8 bases map to TRBD2. In germline, CDR1 is MNHEY, CDR2 SMNVEV (reference sequence). With V trimmed by 5 bases and J by 4 bases, 10 bases remained unmatched. The CDR3 loop spans 16 amino acids. This chain's CDR3 is CASSPHRGGSYNEQFF. The CDR3 DNA reads as TGTGCCAGCAGTCCACACCGGGGGGGCTCTTACAATGAGCAGTTCTTC.

The chain recombines TRBV13 with TRBJ2-5; 7 nucleotides agree with TRBD2. The J call is in doubt because the DNA end fits TRBJ2-7 better. Germline-derived CDR1 and CDR2 are PRHDT and FYEKMQ (reference sequence). The CDR3 loop spans 16 amino acids. CDR3 coding DNA: TGTGCCAGCAGCTTAGCGTGGCAGCGGGGATCCTACGAGCAGTACTTC. Translation: CASSLAWQRGSYEQYF.